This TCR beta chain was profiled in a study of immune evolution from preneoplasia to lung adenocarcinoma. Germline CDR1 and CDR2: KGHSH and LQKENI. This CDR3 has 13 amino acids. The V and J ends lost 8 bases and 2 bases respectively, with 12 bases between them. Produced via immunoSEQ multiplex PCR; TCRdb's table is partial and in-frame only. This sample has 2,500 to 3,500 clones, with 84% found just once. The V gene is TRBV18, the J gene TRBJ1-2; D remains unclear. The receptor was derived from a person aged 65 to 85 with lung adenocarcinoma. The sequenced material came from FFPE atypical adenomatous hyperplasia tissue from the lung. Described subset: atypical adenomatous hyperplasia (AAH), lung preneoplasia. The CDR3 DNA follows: TGTGCCAGCCAAGGCGCAGAAAACTATGGCTACACCTTC. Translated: CASQGAENYGYTF.